These T cell receptor beta chains were read from a single sample in a study of T-cell reconstitution after alpha-beta-depleted transplantation in children. TCRdb independently ran MiXCR on the PCR reads; one entry per CDR3 protein. The table shows around 380,000 distinct CDR3 sequences, with roughly a tenth occurring only once. The sample in question was PBMCs from the stem cell graft donor, obtained from the stem cell graft. The receptors stem from a human donor who donated a stem cell graft to a child with acute myeloid leukemia. The CDR3 runs from the conserved cysteine through the conserved F or W. The D gene is left open where the match is weak. Not every row has a clone size; where given, it reads once, few, many or a size class.

d_call: .
clone_size: many
v_call: TRBV5-1
j_call: TRBJ2-2
cdr3_aa: CASSLVQGVAGELFF
cdr3_nt: TGCGCCAGCAGCTTGGTCCAGGGAGTGGCCGGGGAGCTGTTTTTT

d_call: TRBD1
clone_size: .
v_call: TRBV18
j_call: TRBJ1-2
cdr3_aa: CASSPSRDSFYYGYTF
cdr3_nt: TGTGCCAGCTCGCCTTCTCGGGACAGTTTTTACTATGGCTACACCTTC

d_call: .
clone_size: many
v_call: TRBV7-2
j_call: TRBJ2-1
cdr3_aa: CASSKLGLLDEQFF
cdr3_nt: TGTGCCAGCAGCAAACTGGGGCTGTTGGATGAGCAGTTCTTC

d_call: .
clone_size: .
v_call: TRBV18
j_call: TRBJ2-1
cdr3_aa: CASSPDRGIGEQFF
cdr3_nt: TGTGCCAGCTCACCGGACCGGGGCATAGGGGAGCAGTTCTTC

d_call: TRBD1
clone_size: .
v_call: TRBV5-1
j_call: TRBJ1-4
cdr3_aa: CASSWRTGGRKLFF
cdr3_nt: TGCGCCAGCAGCTGGAGGACAGGGGGCAGAAAACTGTTTTTT

d_call: TRBD1
clone_size: few
v_call: TRBV7-2
j_call: TRBJ2-3
cdr3_aa: CASSLRGGTGGDGTQYF
cdr3_nt: TGTGCCAGCAGCTTACGGGGAGGGACAGGGGGAGATGGTACGCAGTATTTT

d_call: .
clone_size: many
v_call: TRBV29-1
j_call: TRBJ1-3
cdr3_aa: CSVGDGAGPSSGNTIYF
cdr3_nt: TGCAGCGTCGGGGACGGGGCAGGGCCGAGCTCTGGAAACACCATATATTTT

d_call: TRBD1
clone_size: few
v_call: TRBV28
j_call: TRBJ1-5
cdr3_aa: CASSTQGIPQPQHF
cdr3_nt: TGTGCCAGCAGTACACAGGGGATCCCCCAGCCCCAGCATTTT

d_call: .
clone_size: few
v_call: TRBV7-3
j_call: TRBJ2-1
cdr3_aa: CASSLTQGREQFF
cdr3_nt: TGTGCCAGCAGCTTAACGCAGGGTCGGGAGCAGTTCTTC

d_call: .
clone_size: many
v_call: TRBV12-3/TRBV12-4
j_call: TRBJ1-2
cdr3_aa: CASSSLPNYGYTF
cdr3_nt: TGTGCCAGCAGTTCCCTTCCTAACTATGGCTACACCTTC

d_call: .
clone_size: few
v_call: TRBV24-1
j_call: TRBJ2-5
cdr3_aa: CATSGGTQETQYF
cdr3_nt: TGTGCCACCAGTGGCGGGACACAAGAGACCCAGTACTTC

d_call: .
clone_size: many
v_call: TRBV20-1
j_call: TRBJ1-2
cdr3_aa: CSAKGGLAEGYTF
cdr3_nt: TGCAGTGCTAAGGGCGGGCTCGCGGAAGGCTACACCTTC

d_call: TRBD2
clone_size: .
v_call: TRBV4-2
j_call: TRBJ2-1
cdr3_aa: CASSPGTSGRLVNEQFF
cdr3_nt: TGTGCCAGCAGCCCAGGTACTAGCGGGAGACTAGTTAATGAGCAGTTCTTC

d_call: .
clone_size: few
v_call: TRBV7-9
j_call: TRBJ2-2
cdr3_aa: CASRGASNTGELFF
cdr3_nt: TGTGCCAGCAGAGGGGCCAGCAACACCGGGGAGCTGTTTTTT

d_call: .
clone_size: few
v_call: TRBV4-1
j_call: TRBJ2-5
cdr3_aa: CASSRLTSAETQYF
cdr3_nt: TGCGCCAGCAGCCGGCTAACTAGTGCGGAGACCCAGTACTTC

d_call: .
clone_size: .
v_call: TRBV11-2
j_call: TRBJ2-7
cdr3_aa: CASSLVAKGIEQYF
cdr3_nt: TGTGCCAGCAGCTTAGTAGCTAAGGGGATCGAGCAGTACTTC

d_call: .
clone_size: .
v_call: TRBV20-1
j_call: TRBJ2-5
cdr3_aa: CSAPTGLETQYF
cdr3_nt: TGCAGTGCCCCTACAGGGTTGGAGACCCAGTACTTC

d_call: TRBD2
clone_size: few
v_call: TRBV29-1
j_call: TRBJ2-3
cdr3_aa: CSSGGGVVNTQYF
cdr3_nt: TGCAGCTCGGGAGGGGGAGTGGTGAATACGCAGTATTTT

d_call: .
clone_size: .
v_call: TRBV11-1
j_call: TRBJ2-7
cdr3_aa: CASSLGLGKTTGPGSYEQYF
cdr3_nt: TGTGCCAGCAGCTTAGGTTTGGGGAAAACGACAGGCCCCGGCTCCTACGAGCAGTACTTC

d_call: .
clone_size: few
v_call: TRBV5-1
j_call: TRBJ2-2
cdr3_aa: CASSFLPGELFF
cdr3_nt: TGCGCCAGCAGCTTCCTCCCCGGGGAGCTGTTTTTT

d_call: .
clone_size: .
v_call: TRBV6-5
j_call: TRBJ1-3
cdr3_aa: CASSYFQGEISGNTIYF
cdr3_nt: TGTGCCAGCAGTTACTTTCAGGGAGAAATCTCTGGAAACACCATATATTTT

d_call: .
clone_size: .
v_call: TRBV6-5
j_call: TRBJ2-5
cdr3_aa: CASSYEEGGGETQYF
cdr3_nt: TGTGCCAGCAGTTACGAGGAGGGTGGAGGAGAGACCCAGTACTTC

d_call: .
clone_size: many
v_call: TRBV12-3/TRBV12-4
j_call: TRBJ2-5
cdr3_aa: CASRSRGETQYF
cdr3_nt: TGTGCCAGCAGATCGCGCGGGGAGACCCAGTACTTC

d_call: TRBD2
clone_size: few
v_call: TRBV20-1
j_call: TRBJ2-1
cdr3_aa: CSARSGTGGTHEQFF
cdr3_nt: TGCAGTGCTAGATCGGGGACGGGAGGTACACATGAGCAGTTCTTC

d_call: TRBD1
clone_size: few
v_call: TRBV20-1
j_call: TRBJ1-2
cdr3_aa: CSAFNRGNYGYTF
cdr3_nt: TGCAGTGCTTTTAACAGGGGTAACTATGGCTACACCTTC

d_call: .
clone_size: few
v_call: TRBV5-1
j_call: TRBJ2-4
cdr3_aa: CATTDGGNIQYF
cdr3_nt: TGCGCCACCACGGACGGAGGAAACATTCAGTACTTC

d_call: TRBD2
clone_size: few
v_call: TRBV7-2
j_call: TRBJ2-3
cdr3_aa: CASTLSGGANSRPDTQYF
cdr3_nt: TGTGCCAGCACCCTTAGCGGGGGGGCAAATAGCCGCCCAGATACGCAGTATTTT

d_call: .
clone_size: .
v_call: TRBV7-9
j_call: TRBJ2-3
cdr3_aa: CTSTSADTQYF
cdr3_nt: TGTACCAGCACAAGCGCAGATACGCAGTATTTT

d_call: .
clone_size: few
v_call: TRBV20-1
j_call: TRBJ1-5
cdr3_aa: CSARYSDPRAAGQPQHF
cdr3_nt: TGCAGTGCTAGATATTCGGACCCGCGGGCGGCGGGTCAGCCCCAGCATTTT

d_call: .
clone_size: few
v_call: TRBV2
j_call: TRBJ2-6
cdr3_aa: CASSEQVSGANVLTF
cdr3_nt: TGTGCCAGCAGTGAACAGGTCTCTGGGGCCAACGTCCTGACTTTC

d_call: TRBD2
clone_size: many
v_call: TRBV5-1
j_call: TRBJ2-1
cdr3_aa: CASSLAGGTYNEQFF
cdr3_nt: TGCGCCAGCAGTTTAGCGGGGGGGACTTACAATGAGCAGTTCTTC

d_call: .
clone_size: .
v_call: TRBV7-2
j_call: TRBJ2-1
cdr3_aa: CASSYYTYNEQFF
cdr3_nt: TGTGCCAGCAGCTACTACACGTACAATGAGCAGTTCTTC

d_call: .
clone_size: .
v_call: TRBV9
j_call: TRBJ2-7
cdr3_aa: CASSGAKSTYEQYF
cdr3_nt: TGTGCCAGCAGCGGCGCGAAGAGCACCTACGAGCAGTACTTC

d_call: .
clone_size: few
v_call: TRBV21-1
j_call: TRBJ1-6
cdr3_aa: CASSAAIRDIDSYNSPLHF
cdr3_nt: TGTGCCAGCAGCGCAGCAATTCGGGACATAGACTCCTATAATTCACCCCTCCACTTT

d_call: TRBD2
clone_size: few
v_call: TRBV7-3
j_call: TRBJ2-2
cdr3_aa: CASSLTTSGTGELFF
cdr3_nt: TGTGCCAGCAGCTTAACGACTAGCGGAACCGGGGAGCTGTTTTTT

d_call: .
clone_size: .
v_call: TRBV11-2
j_call: TRBJ2-2
cdr3_aa: CASSPRGAGELFF
cdr3_nt: TGTGCCAGCAGCCCCAGGGGGGCCGGGGAGCTGTTTTTT

d_call: TRBD1
clone_size: many
v_call: TRBV7-8
j_call: TRBJ1-2
cdr3_aa: CASSLGLGGTANYGYTF
cdr3_nt: TGTGCCAGCAGCTTAGGATTGGGGGGGACAGCGAACTATGGCTACACCTTC

d_call: TRBD2
clone_size: .
v_call: TRBV20-1
j_call: TRBJ2-1
cdr3_aa: CSANPGTSGTYNEQFF
cdr3_nt: TGCAGTGCTAACCCCGGGACTAGCGGGACCTACAATGAGCAGTTCTTC

d_call: TRBD2
clone_size: .
v_call: TRBV27
j_call: TRBJ2-5
cdr3_aa: CASSLSSGKPQETQYF
cdr3_nt: TGTGCCAGCAGTTTATCTAGCGGGAAGCCCCAAGAGACCCAGTACTTC

d_call: TRBD1
clone_size: .
v_call: TRBV7-6
j_call: TRBJ1-5
cdr3_aa: CASSPGTGNVQPQHF
cdr3_nt: TGTGCCAGCAGCCCCGGGACAGGGAACGTTCAGCCCCAGCATTTT

d_call: .
clone_size: many
v_call: TRBV5-1
j_call: TRBJ2-1
cdr3_aa: CASSLADGFNNEQFF
cdr3_nt: TGCGCCAGCAGCTTGGCCGACGGGTTCAACAATGAGCAGTTCTTC

d_call: TRBD1
clone_size: .
v_call: TRBV7-2
j_call: TRBJ2-2
cdr3_aa: CASRPPGQGGRELFF
cdr3_nt: TGTGCCAGCAGACCCCCGGGACAGGGGGGACGGGAGCTGTTTTTT

d_call: TRBD2
clone_size: .
v_call: TRBV4-1
j_call: TRBJ2-7
cdr3_aa: CASSQTSGAYEQYF
cdr3_nt: TGCGCCAGCAGCCAAACTAGCGGAGCCTACGAGCAGTACTTC

d_call: TRBD2
clone_size: many
v_call: TRBV12-3/TRBV12-4
j_call: TRBJ2-1
cdr3_aa: CASSLGTSNEQFF
cdr3_nt: TGTGCCAGCAGTTTGGGGACTAGCAATGAGCAGTTCTTC

d_call: .
clone_size: few
v_call: TRBV5-1
j_call: TRBJ1-1
cdr3_aa: CASSLPGSTEAFF
cdr3_nt: TGCGCCAGCAGCCTACCAGGGTCCACTGAAGCTTTCTTT

d_call: .
clone_size: few
v_call: TRBV7-9
j_call: TRBJ1-1
cdr3_aa: CASSLDPGIYAFF
cdr3_nt: TGTGCCAGCAGCTTAGATCCTGGGATCTACGCTTTCTTT

d_call: .
clone_size: .
v_call: TRBV10-3
j_call: TRBJ2-7
cdr3_aa: CAISDPGRTSYEQYF
cdr3_nt: TGTGCCATCAGTGATCCGGGACGGACCTCCTACGAGCAGTACTTC

d_call: .
clone_size: .
v_call: TRBV12-3/TRBV12-4
j_call: TRBJ2-5
cdr3_aa: CASSPPIRFEETQYF
cdr3_nt: TGTGCCAGCAGTCCCCCTATCAGGTTCGAGGAGACCCAGTACTTC

d_call: TRBD2
clone_size: many
v_call: TRBV27
j_call: TRBJ2-7
cdr3_aa: CASSPLAGRGSYEQYF
cdr3_nt: TGTGCCAGCAGTCCCTTAGCGGGAAGGGGCTCCTACGAGCAGTACTTC

d_call: TRBD1
clone_size: many
v_call: TRBV5-4
j_call: TRBJ2-5
cdr3_aa: CASSYRGKETQYF
cdr3_nt: TGTGCCAGCAGCTACAGGGGTAAAGAGACCCAGTACTTC

d_call: .
clone_size: many
v_call: TRBV20-1
j_call: TRBJ1-1
cdr3_aa: CSARDQMYTEAFF
cdr3_nt: TGCAGTGCTAGAGATCAGATGTACACTGAAGCTTTCTTT

d_call: .
clone_size: few
v_call: TRBV5-1
j_call: TRBJ2-3
cdr3_aa: CASSLGGTGAGHTDTQYF
cdr3_nt: TGCGCCAGCAGCTTGGGGGGGACGGGCGCGGGGCACACAGATACGCAGTATTTT

d_call: .
clone_size: few
v_call: TRBV9
j_call: TRBJ2-1
cdr3_aa: CASSQGSGYNEQFF
cdr3_nt: TGTGCCAGCAGCCAAGGGAGCGGATACAATGAGCAGTTCTTC